The rows below give T cell receptor beta chains drawn from one sample of a study of shared clonotypes between healthy human individuals. Profiling relied on immunoSEQ multiplex PCR, and the TCRdb table lists in-frame clones only, not all of them. Among some 1,400,000 clones, around 97% were seen once, and the ten largest hold approximately 1.1%. Material for sequencing was naive CD4+ T cells sorted from blood. These receptor sequences come from a man aged 30 to 39 in good health. CDR3s leave out the opening cysteine and the closing phenylalanine or tryptophan.

v_call	j_call	cdr3_aa
TRBV7-3	TRBJ1-3	ASSLVRPGQAYPAGGNTIY
TRBV18	TRBJ1-1	ASSPSLPQGPRGNTEAF
TRBV29-1	TRBJ2-5	SVRDRVLQETQY
TRBV9	TRBJ2-3	ASSVGLAGGSDTQY
TRBV28	TRBJ2-7	ASSYRLAGTYEQY
TRBV10-2	TRBJ2-1	ASSESGTSGISEQF
TRBV2	TRBJ1-3	ASSEESSGNTIY
TRBV7-9	TRBJ1-1	ASSLGQEDTEAF
TRBV10-3	TRBJ1-5	AISESGGDNQPQH
TRBV28	TRBJ1-1	ASSLWGTGMNTEAF
TRBV4-2	TRBJ2-7	ASSQGLGGGYEQY
TRBV2	TRBJ2-1	ASSELRSSYNEQF
TRBV2	TRBJ2-3	AARGTSRDTQY
TRBV9	TRBJ1-1	ASSVGRFRRGRSIEAF
TRBV2	TRBJ2-2	ASSEEASGELF
TRBV28	TRBJ2-7	ASRPKAGLWEQY
TRBV14	TRBJ2-1	ASSQVTNYNEQF
TRBV19	TRBJ2-7	ASSPQGRRENEQY
TRBV7-2	TRBJ2-7	ASSLVPSGREQY
TRBV28	TRBJ2-7	ASSFRGVYEQY
TRBV27	TRBJ2-7	ASSSFSGSSYEQY
TRBV5-1	TRBJ2-2	ASSLTSANTGELF
TRBV27	TRBJ2-3	ASRTSGTDTQY
TRBV20-1	TRBJ1-1	SASLEPEAF
TRBV5-1	TRBJ1-4	ASSGAGLGFEKLF
TRBV2	TRBJ1-2	ASSGQGASYGYT
TRBV9	TRBJ2-7	ASSVGAGQERQY
TRBV6-5	TRBJ2-7	ASRGGPPTYEQY
TRBV29-1	TRBJ2-2	SADRENTGELF
TRBV5-4	TRBJ1-1	ASRNPLENTEAF
TRBV7-9	TRBJ2-3	ASSLTWTDTQY
TRBV7-2	TRBJ2-5	ASSLVWQETQY
TRBV19	TRBJ2-7	ASSIWDRDGEQY
TRBV5-1	TRBJ2-3	ASSLAVGVTDTQY
TRBV11-2	TRBJ2-5	ASSRAGRPDQETQY
TRBV11-2	TRBJ2-3	ASSLGPGSSGSRDTQY
TRBV7-2	TRBJ2-3	ASSSGGTGTDTQY